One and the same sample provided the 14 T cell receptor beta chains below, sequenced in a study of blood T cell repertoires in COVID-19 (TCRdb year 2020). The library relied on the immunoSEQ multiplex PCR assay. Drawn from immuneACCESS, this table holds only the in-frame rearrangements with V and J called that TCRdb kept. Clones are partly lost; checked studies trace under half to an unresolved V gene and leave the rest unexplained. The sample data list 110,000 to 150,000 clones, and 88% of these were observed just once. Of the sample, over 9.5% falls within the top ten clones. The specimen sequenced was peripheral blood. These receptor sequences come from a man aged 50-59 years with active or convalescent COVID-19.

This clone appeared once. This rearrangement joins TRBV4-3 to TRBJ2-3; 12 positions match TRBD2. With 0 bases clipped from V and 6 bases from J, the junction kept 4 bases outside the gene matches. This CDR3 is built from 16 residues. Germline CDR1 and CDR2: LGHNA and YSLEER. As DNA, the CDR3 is TGCGCCAGCAGCCAAGAGGCTAGCGGGAGGGCCGATACGCAGTATTTT. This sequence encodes CASSQEASGRADTQYF.

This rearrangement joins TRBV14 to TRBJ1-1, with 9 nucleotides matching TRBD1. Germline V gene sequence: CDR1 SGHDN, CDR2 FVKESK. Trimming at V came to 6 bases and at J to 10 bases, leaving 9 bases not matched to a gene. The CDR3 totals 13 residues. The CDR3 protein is CASRLTGGLSAFF. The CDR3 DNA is TGTGCCAGCAGGTTAACAGGGGGCTTATCAGCTTTCTTT.

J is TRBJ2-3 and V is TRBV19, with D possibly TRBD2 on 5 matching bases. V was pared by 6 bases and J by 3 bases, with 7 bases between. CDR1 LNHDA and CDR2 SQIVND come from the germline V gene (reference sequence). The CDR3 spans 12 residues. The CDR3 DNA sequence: TGTGCCAGTAGACTAGGAACAGATACGCAGTATTTT. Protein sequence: CASRLGTDTQYF.

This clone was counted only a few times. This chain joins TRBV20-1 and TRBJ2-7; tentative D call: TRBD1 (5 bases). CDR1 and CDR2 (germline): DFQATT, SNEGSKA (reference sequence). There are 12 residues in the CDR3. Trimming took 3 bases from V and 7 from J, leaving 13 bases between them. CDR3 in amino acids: CSASKGPSEQYF. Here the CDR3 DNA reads TGCAGTGCTAGTAAGGGGCCCTCAGAGCAGTACTTC.

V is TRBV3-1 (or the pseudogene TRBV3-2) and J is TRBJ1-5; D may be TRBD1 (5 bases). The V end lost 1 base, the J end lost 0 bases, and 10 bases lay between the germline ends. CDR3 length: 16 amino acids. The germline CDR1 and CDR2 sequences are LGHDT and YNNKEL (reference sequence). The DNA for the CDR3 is TGTGCCAGCAGCCAAGGGGGCCTCCCTAGCAATCAGCCCCAGCATTTT. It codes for CASSQGGLPSNQPQHF.

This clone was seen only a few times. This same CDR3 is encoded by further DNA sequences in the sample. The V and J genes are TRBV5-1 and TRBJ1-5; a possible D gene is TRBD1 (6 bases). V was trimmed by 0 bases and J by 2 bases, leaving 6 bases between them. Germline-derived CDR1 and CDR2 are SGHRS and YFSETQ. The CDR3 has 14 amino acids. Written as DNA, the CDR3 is TGCGCCAGCAGCTTGGCAGGGGGCAATCAGCCCCAGCATTTT. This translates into CASSLAGGNQPQHF. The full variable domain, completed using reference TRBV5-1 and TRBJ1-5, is KAGVTQTPRYLIKTRGQQVTLSCSPISGHRSVSWYQQTPGQGLQFLFEYFSETQRNKGNFPGRFSGRQFSNSRSEMNVSTLELGDSALYLCASSLAGGNQPQHFGDGTRLSIL.

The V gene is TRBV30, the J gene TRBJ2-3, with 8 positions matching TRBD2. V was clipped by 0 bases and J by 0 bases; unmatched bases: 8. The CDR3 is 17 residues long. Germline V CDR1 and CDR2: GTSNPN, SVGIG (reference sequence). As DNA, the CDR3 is TGTGCCTGGAGTGTGTTCGGGAGGGGGGTCAGCACAGATACGCAGTATTTT. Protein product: CAWSVFGRGVSTDTQYF.

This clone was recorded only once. The DNA for the CDR3 is TGTGCCAGTAGCCTGCGGGGGGCGGAGGATGAAAAACTGTTTTTT. Amino acids: CASSLRGAEDEKLFF. The chain links TRBV19 to TRBJ1-4; perhaps TRBD1 as D (6 bases). The V end was cut by 6 bases, the J end by 6 bases, with 17 bases between. CDR1 and CDR2 from the germline V gene are LNHDA and SQIVND (reference sequence). The CDR3 consists of 15 residues.

The CDR3 reads CASSPGGANTEAFF. The CDR3 DNA is TGTGCCAGCAGCCCGGGAGGGGCGAACACTGAAGCTTTCTTT. The rearrangement joins TRBV28 to TRBJ1-1, with D possibly matching TRBD1 (5 bases). Between the trimmed V and J ends, which lost 6 bases and 1 base, there was a span of 12 bases. The germline gives CDR1 MDHEN, CDR2 SYDVKM. The CDR3 length is 14 residues.

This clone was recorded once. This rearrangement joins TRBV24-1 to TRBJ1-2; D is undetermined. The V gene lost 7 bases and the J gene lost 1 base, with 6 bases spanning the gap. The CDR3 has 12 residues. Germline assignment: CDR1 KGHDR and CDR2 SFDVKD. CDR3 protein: CATSLSNYGYTF. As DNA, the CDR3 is TGTGCCACCAGCTTGAGTAACTATGGCTACACCTTC.

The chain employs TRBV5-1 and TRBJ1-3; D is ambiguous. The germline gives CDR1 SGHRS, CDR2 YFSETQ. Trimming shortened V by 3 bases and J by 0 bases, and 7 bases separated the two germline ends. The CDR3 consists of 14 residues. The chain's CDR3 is CASSSGGSGNTIYF. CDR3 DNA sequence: TGCGCCAGCAGCTCCGGTGGCTCTGGAAACACCATATATTTT.

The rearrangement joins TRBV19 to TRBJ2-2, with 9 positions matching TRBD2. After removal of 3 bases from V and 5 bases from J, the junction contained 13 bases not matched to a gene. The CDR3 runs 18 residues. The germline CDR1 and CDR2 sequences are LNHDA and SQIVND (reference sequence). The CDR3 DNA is TGTGCCAGTAGTATTGCTGGCGCGGGAGGGCCCCGGACCGGGGAGCTGTTTTTT. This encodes CASSIAGAGGPRTGELFF. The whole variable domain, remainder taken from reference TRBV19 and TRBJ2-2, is DGGITQSPKYLFRKEGQNVTLSCEQNLNHDAMYWYRQDPGQGLRLIYYSQIVNDFQKGDIAEGYSVSREKKESFPLTVTSAQKNPTAFYLCASSIAGAGGPRTGELFFGEGSRLTVL.

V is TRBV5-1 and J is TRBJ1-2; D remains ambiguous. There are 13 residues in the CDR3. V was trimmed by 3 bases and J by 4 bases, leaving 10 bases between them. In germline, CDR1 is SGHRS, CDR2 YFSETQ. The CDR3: CASSSEAGYGYTF. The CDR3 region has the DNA TGCGCCAGCAGCTCGGAGGCTGGCTATGGCTACACCTTC. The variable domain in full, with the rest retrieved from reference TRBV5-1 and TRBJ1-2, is KAGVTQTPRYLIKTRGQQVTLSCSPISGHRSVSWYQQTPGQGLQFLFEYFSETQRNKGNFPGRFSGRQFSNSRSEMNVSTLELGDSALYLCASSSEAGYGYTFGSGTRLTVV.

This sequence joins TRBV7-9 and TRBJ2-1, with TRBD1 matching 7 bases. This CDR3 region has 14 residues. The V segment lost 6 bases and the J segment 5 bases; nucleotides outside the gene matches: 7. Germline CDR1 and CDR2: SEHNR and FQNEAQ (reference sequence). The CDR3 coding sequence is TGTGCCAGCAGGGAACAACAGGGGCACAATGAGCAGTTCTTC. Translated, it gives CASREQQGHNEQFF. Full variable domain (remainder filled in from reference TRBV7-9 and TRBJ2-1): DTGVSQNPRHKITKRGQNVTFRCDPISEHNRLYWYRQTLGQGPEFLTYFQNEAQLEKSRLLSDRFSAERPKGSFSTLEIQRTEQGDSAMYLCASREQQGHNEQFFGPGTRLTVL.